This T cell receptor beta chain derives from a study of breast tumors, draining lymph nodes, adjacent tissues (TCRdb year 2016). For the wider study: In breast cancer patients, the study compared the TCR beta repertoires of tumor, adjacent nontumor tissue and axillary lymph nodes. The study aimed to assess the relationships and possible T-cell exchange between tumor, surrounding tissue and draining lymph node repertoires in human breast cancer.

Study-wide conclusions, independent of this receptor: The conclusion that tumor T cells originate in lymph nodes was framed as consistent with a hypothesis rather than directly demonstrated. Tumor and nontumor tissue repertoires were significantly more similar in luminal-like than in basal-like breast cancer. The data were considered consistent with most tumor T cells being derived from the lymph node and subsequently expanding within tumor tissue. Tumor T-cell repertoires showed less diversity than lymph node repertoires and more diversity than nontumor tissue repertoires, and tumor T-cell repertoires showed preferential V and J gene usage.

This clonotype was seen many times. Which antigen it targets is not known. Base qualities are not at hand, and no much larger clone is one base apart. CDR1 and CDR2 are drawn from the germline V gene: MNHEY, SVGAGI. Between the V and J ends, shortened by 0 bases and 2 bases respectively, the junction contains 8 bases. From the cysteine through the phenylalanine, the CDR3 covers 16 amino acids. Only the CDR3 part of the read is kept: 48 bases, read in frame from the first base. The lymph node samples were taken from the axillary draining lymph nodes of breast cancer patients. Sequencing relied on an Illumina HiSeq 2000. Multiplex PCR amplification was used to generate the TCR beta chain libraries. High-throughput sequencing was used to analyze the amplified TCR beta chain products. Using fastp at Q25 and MiXCR, TCRdb reprocessed the public reads and kept productive beta chains. One record per CDR3 amino acid sequence lists the most common genes and DNA. The sample has fewer than 250,000 distinct CDR3 sequences on record, roughly 30% of them singletons. The top ten clonotypes cover about 1.4% of the sample.

The source of this sequence is a female donor with breast cancer. Some clones in this sample may be carry-over from other donors' samples. This chain joins TRBV6-5 to TRBJ1-6, with the D gene call left open. The sequenced sample consisted of axillary lymph node tissue. Read as DNA, the sequence is TGTGCCAGCAGTTACTCGAAAGTAACCTATAATTCACCCCTCCACTTT. Its protein reads: CASSYSKVTYNSPLHF.